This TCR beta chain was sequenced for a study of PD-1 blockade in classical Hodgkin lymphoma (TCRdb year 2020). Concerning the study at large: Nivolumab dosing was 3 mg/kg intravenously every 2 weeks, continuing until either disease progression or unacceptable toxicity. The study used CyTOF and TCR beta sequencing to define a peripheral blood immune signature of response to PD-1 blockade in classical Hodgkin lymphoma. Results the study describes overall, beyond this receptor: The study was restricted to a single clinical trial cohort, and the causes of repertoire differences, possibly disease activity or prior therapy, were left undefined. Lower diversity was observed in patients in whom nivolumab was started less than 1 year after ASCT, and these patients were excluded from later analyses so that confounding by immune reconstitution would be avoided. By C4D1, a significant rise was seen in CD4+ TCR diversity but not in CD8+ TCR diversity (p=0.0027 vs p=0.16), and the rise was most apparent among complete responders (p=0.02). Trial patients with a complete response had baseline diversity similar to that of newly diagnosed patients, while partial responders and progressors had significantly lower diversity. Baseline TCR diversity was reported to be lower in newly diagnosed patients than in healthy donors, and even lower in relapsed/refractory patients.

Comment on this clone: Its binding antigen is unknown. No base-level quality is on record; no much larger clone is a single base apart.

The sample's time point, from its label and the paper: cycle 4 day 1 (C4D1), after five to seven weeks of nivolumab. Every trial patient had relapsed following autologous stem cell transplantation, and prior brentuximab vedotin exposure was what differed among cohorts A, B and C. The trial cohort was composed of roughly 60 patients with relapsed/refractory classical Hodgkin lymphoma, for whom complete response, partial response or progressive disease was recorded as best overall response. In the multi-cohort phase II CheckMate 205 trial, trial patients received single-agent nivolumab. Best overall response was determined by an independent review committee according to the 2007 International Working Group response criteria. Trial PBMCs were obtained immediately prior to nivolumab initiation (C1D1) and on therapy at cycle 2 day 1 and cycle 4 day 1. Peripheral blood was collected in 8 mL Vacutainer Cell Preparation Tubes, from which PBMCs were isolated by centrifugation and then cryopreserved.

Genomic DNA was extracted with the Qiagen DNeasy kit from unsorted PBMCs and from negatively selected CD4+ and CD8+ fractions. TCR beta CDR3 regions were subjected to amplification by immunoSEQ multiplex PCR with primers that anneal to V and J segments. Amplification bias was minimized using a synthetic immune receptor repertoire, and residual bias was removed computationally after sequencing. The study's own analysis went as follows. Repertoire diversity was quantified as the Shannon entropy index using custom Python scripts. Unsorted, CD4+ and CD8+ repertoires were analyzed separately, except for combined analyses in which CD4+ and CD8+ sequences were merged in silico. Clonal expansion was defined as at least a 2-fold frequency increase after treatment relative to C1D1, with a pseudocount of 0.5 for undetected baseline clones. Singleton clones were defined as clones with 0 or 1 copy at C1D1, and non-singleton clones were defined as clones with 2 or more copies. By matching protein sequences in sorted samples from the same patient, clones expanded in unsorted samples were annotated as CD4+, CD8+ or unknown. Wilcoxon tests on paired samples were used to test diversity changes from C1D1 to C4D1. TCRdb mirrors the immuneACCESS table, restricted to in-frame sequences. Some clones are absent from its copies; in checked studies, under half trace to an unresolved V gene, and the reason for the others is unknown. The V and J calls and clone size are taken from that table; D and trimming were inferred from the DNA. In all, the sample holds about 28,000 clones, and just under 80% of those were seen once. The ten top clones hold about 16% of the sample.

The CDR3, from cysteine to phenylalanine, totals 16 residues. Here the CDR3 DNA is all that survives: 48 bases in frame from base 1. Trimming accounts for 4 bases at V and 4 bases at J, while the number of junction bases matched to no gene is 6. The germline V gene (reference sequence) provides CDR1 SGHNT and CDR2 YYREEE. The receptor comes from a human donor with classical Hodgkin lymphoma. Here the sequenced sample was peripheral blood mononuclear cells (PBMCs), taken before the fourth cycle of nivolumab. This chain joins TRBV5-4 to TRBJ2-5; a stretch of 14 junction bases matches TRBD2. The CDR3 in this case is CASSKGLAGVVETQYF. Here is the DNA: TGTGCCAGCAGCAAGGGACTAGCGGGAGTAGTAGAGACCCAGTACTTC. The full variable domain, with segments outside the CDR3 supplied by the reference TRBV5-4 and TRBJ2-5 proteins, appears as ETGVTQSPTHLIKTRGQQVTLRCSSQSGHNTVSWYQQALGQGPQFIFQYYREEENGRGNFPPRFSGLQFPNYSSELNVNALELDDSALYLCASSKGLAGVVETQYFGPGTRLLVL.